This TCR beta chain is from a study of radiation and T cells in renal cell carcinoma (TCRdb year 2020). About the investigation overall: The samples were drawn from a clinical trial, where primary renal cell carcinomas were treated with 15 Gy of stereotactic body radiation therapy and then removed by nephrectomy 4 weeks afterward. In total, 50 to 60 samples, comprising roughly 25 tumors and approximately 27 peripheral blood samples, were subjected to TCR beta sequencing. In the approximately 57 samples combined, around 3.9 million unique CDR3 nucleotide sequences were found, encoding 2,658,974 unique CDR3 amino acid sequences.

Sample time point, as interpreted from the label and publication: baseline pretreatment blood. Read against the paper, the sample's treatment or condition label means: 15 Gy SBRT to primary tumor, nephrectomy 4 weeks later. To track tumor-enriched clonotypes, serial peripheral blood was sampled from radiation-treated patients at baseline and at 2 weeks and 4 weeks after SBRT. All patients had renal cell carcinoma with clear cell pathology. Genomic DNA for TCR sequencing was prepared using the QIAamp DNA Blood Mini Kit (Qiagen). The analyses included only samples that passed all quality control checks. The germline V gene encodes CDR1 MDHEN and CDR2 SYDVKM. The V and J ends are trimmed by 4 bases and 7 bases, leaving 14 bases between them. The CDR3 spans 14 residues, from the cysteine through the phenylalanine. The read is trimmed to its CDR3 DNA, 42 bases read in frame from base 1. General conclusions and limits of the study: Because pretreatment tumor biopsies were not available, the study could not determine whether clonotypes were already present within the tumor at baseline. With a single-armed trial design, the study had no way to address how radiation dose or scheduling affects the TCR repertoire. In blood, the top tumor clonotypes increased between baseline and 2 weeks post-radiation and then shrank by 4 weeks, which suggests that tumor-resident clones expanded only transiently. Dynamics of the blood repertoire were not tracked past 4 weeks after treatment.

Concerning this clone: Its antigen is still unknown. The sample holds no much larger clone one base away, and base qualities are not on file.

TCR beta libraries were generated from genomic DNA with the immunoSEQ kit, following the manufacturer's recommendations. For library preparation, a first multiplex PCR was performed with proprietary primers, followed by a second PCR in which unique barcodes were added, and bead cleanups were performed after each round. Each sample batch included a kit-provided positive control reaction and a negative control reaction. The final libraries were assessed on an Agilent 4200 TapeStation D1000 ScreenTape, pooled by volume, and quantified by qPCR. Sequencing was performed on an Illumina NextSeq500 with a MidOutput 150-cycle cartridge, and 156 Read1 and 15 Index1 cycles were run with kit custom primers. The pooled library was loaded at approximately 1 pM, with a roughly 18% PhiX control spiked in. As for the original processing: The vendor-processed data were analyzed in R, and a clonotype was defined as all T cells that share the same CDR3 nucleotide sequence. In the clone abundance analyses, frequencies in each sample were normalized to that sample's 10,000 most abundant clones. Public T cell clones, averaging fewer than five per sample, were removed before analysis. An abundance difference of at least 32-fold between compartments was the criterion for calling clonotypes tumor-enriched or baseline blood-enriched. A beta-binomial differential abundance model was applied to find clonotypes that expanded or contracted between blood time points. Tumor-blood repertoire similarity was measured with the Baroni-Urbani and Buser coefficient, and group comparisons used two-tailed Wilcoxon tests in R. TCRdb limited this immuneACCESS table to in-frame rearrangements with V and J called. A share of clones is missing; checked studies link under half to unresolved V genes, and the rest is unexplained. That table furnishes V, J and clone size, whereas the DNA furnished D and trimming. The sample includes 100,000 to 150,000 clones, with approximately 82% observed a single time. The ten largest clones add up to about 3% of the sample.

The sequence is built from TRBV28 and TRBJ1-5; tentative D gene TRBD1, with 6 bases matching. The TCR was taken from a woman aged 60-75 years with renal cell carcinoma. Source: blood, taken from a patient whose treatment included radiotherapy and nephrectomy. The CDR3 loop reads CASSWGRSRQPQHF. The nucleotides read TGTGCCAGCAGTTGGGGGCGGAGCAGACAGCCCCAGCATTTT. Here the CDR3 is joined to the reference TRBV28 and TRBJ1-5 genes, and the full variable domain is: DVKVTQSSRYLVKRTGEKVFLECVQDMDHENMFWYRQDPGLGLRLIYFSYDVKMKEKGDIPEGYSVSREKKERFSLILESASTNQTSMYLCASSWGRSRQPQHFGDGTRLSIL.